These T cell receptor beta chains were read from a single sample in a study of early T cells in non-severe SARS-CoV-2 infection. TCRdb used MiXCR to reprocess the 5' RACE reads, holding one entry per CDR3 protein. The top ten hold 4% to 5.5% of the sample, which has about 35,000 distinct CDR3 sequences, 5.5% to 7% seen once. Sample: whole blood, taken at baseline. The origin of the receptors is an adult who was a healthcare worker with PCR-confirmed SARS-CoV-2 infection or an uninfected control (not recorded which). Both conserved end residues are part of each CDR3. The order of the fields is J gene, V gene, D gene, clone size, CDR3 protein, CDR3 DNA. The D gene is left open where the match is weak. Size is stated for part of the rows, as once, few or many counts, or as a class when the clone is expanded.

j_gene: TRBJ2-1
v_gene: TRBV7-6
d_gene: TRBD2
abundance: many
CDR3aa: CASSTVPGLAGAHYNEQFF
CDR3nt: TGTGCCAGCAGCACCGTCCCGGGACTAGCGGGAGCCCACTACAATGAGCAGTTCTTC

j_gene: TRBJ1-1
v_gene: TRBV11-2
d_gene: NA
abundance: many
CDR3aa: CASSLIRGTEAFF
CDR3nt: TGTGCCAGCAGCTTAATCAGGGGCACTGAAGCTTTCTTT

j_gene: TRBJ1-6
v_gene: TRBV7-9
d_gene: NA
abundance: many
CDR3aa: CASSPGTFNSPLHF
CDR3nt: TGTGCCAGCAGCCCCGGGACCTTCAATTCACCCCTCCACTTT

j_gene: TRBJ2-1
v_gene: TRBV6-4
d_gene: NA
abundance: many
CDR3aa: CASSDEGAGRISEQFF
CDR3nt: TGTGCCAGCAGTGACGAGGGTGCAGGGCGGATTAGTGAGCAGTTCTTC

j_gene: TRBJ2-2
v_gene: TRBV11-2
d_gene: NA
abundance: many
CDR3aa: CASTLTTGELFF
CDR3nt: TGTGCCAGCACCCTCACCACCGGGGAGCTGTTTTTT

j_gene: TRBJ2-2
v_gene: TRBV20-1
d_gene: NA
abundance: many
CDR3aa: CSALRWQATGELFF
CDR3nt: TGCAGTGCTCTACGGTGGCAGGCCACCGGGGAGCTGTTTTTT

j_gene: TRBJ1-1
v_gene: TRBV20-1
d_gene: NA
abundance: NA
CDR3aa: CSAKRDLNTEAFF
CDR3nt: TGCAGTGCTAAAAGGGACCTAAACACTGAAGCTTTCTTT

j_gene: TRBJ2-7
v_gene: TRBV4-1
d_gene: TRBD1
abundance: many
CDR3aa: CASSQPTGMSYEQYF
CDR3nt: TGCGCCAGCAGCCAACCGACAGGGATGTCCTACGAGCAGTACTTC

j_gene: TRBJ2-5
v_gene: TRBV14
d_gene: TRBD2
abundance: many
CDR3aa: CASSQRAGGQETQYF
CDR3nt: TGTGCCAGCAGCCAACGAGCGGGAGGACAAGAGACCCAGTACTTC

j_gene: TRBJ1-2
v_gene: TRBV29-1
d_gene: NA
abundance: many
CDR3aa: CSFTSATEYGYTF
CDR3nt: TGCAGCTTCACTTCCGCTACAGAATATGGCTACACCTTC

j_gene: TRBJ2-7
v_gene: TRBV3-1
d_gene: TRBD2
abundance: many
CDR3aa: CASSPGLAERSYEQYF
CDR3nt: TGTGCCAGCAGCCCGGGACTAGCGGAACGCTCCTACGAGCAGTACTTC

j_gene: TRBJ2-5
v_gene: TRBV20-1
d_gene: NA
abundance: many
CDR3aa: CSAPYSGQETQYF
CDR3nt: TGCAGTGCCCCCTACAGCGGCCAAGAGACCCAGTACTTC

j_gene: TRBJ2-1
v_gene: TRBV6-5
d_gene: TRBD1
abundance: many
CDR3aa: CASSYFPPGQGVDEQFF
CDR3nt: TGTGCCAGCAGTTATTTTCCGCCTGGCCAGGGGGTGGATGAGCAGTTCTTC

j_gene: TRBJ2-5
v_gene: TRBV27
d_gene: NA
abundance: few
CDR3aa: CASSLFGQQETQYF
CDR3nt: TGTGCCAGCAGTTTATTTGGCCAGCAAGAGACCCAGTACTTC

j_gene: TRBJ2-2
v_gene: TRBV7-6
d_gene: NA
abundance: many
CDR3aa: CASSPIPRINTGELFF
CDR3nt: TGTGCCAGCAGCCCCATCCCCAGAATCAACACCGGGGAGCTGTTTTTT

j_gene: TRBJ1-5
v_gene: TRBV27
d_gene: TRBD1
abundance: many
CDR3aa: CASRRTGGNQPQHF
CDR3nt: TGTGCCAGCAGAAGGACAGGGGGCAATCAGCCCCAGCATTTT